This T cell receptor (beta chain) was sequenced for a study of shared clonotypes between healthy human individuals (dated by TCRdb to about 2020). Background for the entire study: Three men and a couple of women, aged 18 to 49 years, made up the cohort. For each donor, CD4 naive and CD4 memory were each run on three plates, CD8 naive on two plates, and CD8 memory on one plate. To estimate repertoire size and how much clonotypes are shared between individuals, the study performed deep sequencing of blood TCR repertoires from 4 to 6 healthy adults. To increase sequencing depth and limit assay-specific biases, TCR repertoire library preparation and sequencing were carried out by different laboratories using diverse techniques. Leukapheresis yielded between about 0.85 and 10 billion PBMCs per donor.

Using the deep immunoSEQ assay, TCR CDR3 regions were amplified from genomic DNA by multiplex PCR. For each cell subset, the extracted genomic DNA was distributed evenly across all wells of several immunoSEQ 96-well plates, and each plate served as one replicate. For sorted subsets, 150 to 250 ng genomic DNA, equal to some 28,000 T cell genomes, was loaded into each replicate PCR. The purified libraries were quantified using a Qubit 3.0 fluorometer, sized with a Bioanalyzer 2100, and then quantified again using the KAPA Library Quantification kit. Every immunoSEQ 96-well plate was sequenced on a dedicated single-read 150-cycle Illumina NextSeq 550 flow cell. Per the authors' processing: Because only junctional sequences without quality scores were contained in the immunoSEQ output, filtering matching that applied to full-length reads could not be performed. Sequences were annotated with PyIR, a Python wrapper for IgBLAST v1.9, and V/J genes and CDR3 were assigned using IMGT germline references. Reads were removed for weak V/J assignments (E-value above 1e-6), missing CDR3, stop codons, out-of-frame junctions, or ambiguous translated residues. A V3J clonotype was defined by an identical inferred V gene, J gene, and CDR3 amino acid sequence. To compute the percentage overlap between repertoires, the number of shared unique clonotypes was divided by the size of the smaller repertoire. RTK rarefaction, the Chao1 estimator, and Recon v2.1 estimates of unobserved clonotypes were used to assess repertoire richness. Generation probabilities were computed with OLGA for all TCRbeta clonotypes obtained by the gDNA method from a few donors. Not all clones reach the TCRdb copy of this immuneACCESS table, which keeps in-frame sequences only. Checked studies attribute under half of the gap to unresolved V genes and leave the rest unexplained. The V and J calls and clone size come from that table; D and trimming were worked out from the DNA. The sample has roughly 1,600,000 clones on record, approximately 98.5% of them singletons. Around 0.33% of the sample is taken by the ten largest.

In regard to this clone: The specificity of this receptor is unknown. No clone much larger than this one lies a single base away; base qualities are absent. This sample also contains other DNA sequences that code for the same CDR3.

Beyond this particular receptor, the publication reports: Sampling was limited to blood, and TCR repertoires in tissue likely differ from TCR repertoires in blood. Clonotypes shared by all four sorted-subset donors showed higher generation probabilities than non-shared clonotypes. Across a few donors, approximately 5% of naive CD4, approximately 4% of naive CD8, 2% to 2.5% of memory CD4, and 0.4% to 0.45% of memory CD8 clonotypes were shared. Naive subsets generally had larger estimated clonotype richness than memory subsets. The genetic and exposure-history diversity represented was limited by the small number of donors. Incomplete sequencing was indicated by rarefaction of sorted-subset datasets, despite the large sequencing depth. Based on pairwise subsampling, the degree of clonotype sharing among donors was expected to be affected by sequencing depth.

The donors were healthy, HIV-negative adults who had no recently reported acute infections or vaccinations. Every donor was a Caucasian adult living in Nashville, Tennessee, USA. Magnetic negative selection was used to enrich CD4+ T cells, after which naive cells were positively selected on CD45RA and the negative fraction became the memory subset. Blood was obtained by leukapheresis, after which PBMCs were separated by Ficoll-Histopaque density gradient centrifugation and cryopreserved in liquid nitrogen vapor phase. Analytical flow cytometry was used to check the purity and quantity of every magnetically sorted T cell population. Genomic DNA was isolated from each sorted fraction and quantified by UV absorbance on a Nanodrop 2000c. The CDR3 runs 15 amino acids, cysteine and phenylalanine included. Only the CDR3 DNA is retained, 45 bases long and in frame from the first base. V is pared back by 0 bases and J by 0 bases, with 9 bases lying between the germline termini. According to the germline V gene, CDR1 reads MNHEY and CDR2 reads SVGAGI.

This sequence originates from a man aged 25 to 45 in good health. Sequencing was done on a sample of naive CD4+ T cells sorted from blood. Sample cell subset or site, as interpreted from the label and publication: CD45RA+ positively selected. The chain is encoded by TRBV6-5 joined to TRBJ2-7; the D gene is perhaps TRBD2, on 6 matching bases. CDR3 reads: CASSYSGGGSYEQYF. The DNA is TGTGCCAGCAGTTACTCGGGGGGAGGCTCCTACGAGCAGTACTTC.